Listed below are T cell receptor beta chains from one sample, sequenced in a study of pediatric ulcerative colitis. TCRdb's copy holds only in-frame clones and misses some; the assay was immunoSEQ multiplex PCR. Among about 11,000 clones listed, 65% to 90% were seen once. Sequencing used gut tissue. The receptor source for this set is a girl aged 10-17 years who was a control in a study of pediatric ulcerative colitis. Each CDR3 is given with its conserved first and last residue. Each record gives: D gene, CDR3 length, clone size, J gene, V gene, CDR3 protein, CDR3 DNA. D genes are given only for firm matches. Clone size, where shown, is once, few, many, or a class for clones that have expanded.

D: -; length: 12; size: -; J: TRBJ1-2; V: TRBV28; CDR3: CASRFDRSGYTF; DNA: TGTGCCAGCAGATTCGACAGAAGTGGCTACACCTTC
D: TRBD1; length: 14; size: -; J: TRBJ2-7; V: TRBV19; CDR3: CATGDREVSYEQYF; DNA: TGTGCCACCGGGGACAGGGAAGTTTCCTACGAGCAGTACTTC
D: -; length: 18; size: -; J: TRBJ1-2; V: TRBV7-2; CDR3: CASSLVSPGRDINYGYTF; DNA: TGTGCCAGCAGCTTAGTGAGCCCCGGTAGGGACATTAACTATGGCTACACCTTC
D: TRBD1; length: 14; size: -; J: TRBJ2-7; V: TRBV28; CDR3: CASSLMGTGVEQYF; DNA: TGTGCCAGCAGTTTAATGGGGACAGGGGTCGAGCAGTACTTC
D: -; length: 13; size: -; J: TRBJ2-7; V: TRBV6-1; CDR3: CASSEAAGYEQYF; DNA: TGTGCCAGCAGTGAAGCGGCTGGGTACGAGCAGTACTTC
D: -; length: 12; size: -; J: TRBJ2-1; V: TRBV19; CDR3: CASRTTYNEQFF; DNA: TGTGCCAGTAGGACCACCTACAATGAGCAGTTCTTC
D: -; length: 15; size: -; J: TRBJ2-1; V: TRBV6-1; CDR3: CASSEGGLGSGEQFF; DNA: TGTGCCAGCAGTGAGGGCGGTCTAGGGTCTGGTGAGCAGTTCTTC
D: -; length: 14; size: -; J: TRBJ1-1; V: TRBV11-2; CDR3: CASSLSGSDTEAFF; DNA: TGTGCCAGCAGCTTATCGGGGTCTGACACTGAAGCTTTCTTT
D: -; length: 14; size: -; J: TRBJ2-5; V: TRBV27; CDR3: CASSPGRKQETQYF; DNA: TGTGCCAGCAGCCCGGGACGAAAACAAGAGACCCAGTACTTC
D: -; length: 15; size: once; J: TRBJ2-7; V: TRBV7-6; CDR3: CASSLAAAVSYEQYF; DNA: TGTGCCAGCAGCTTAGCGGCGGCAGTTTCCTACGAGCAGTACTTC
D: TRBD2; length: 14; size: -; J: TRBJ2-3; V: TRBV2; CDR3: CASGLAPLGDTQYF; DNA: TGTGCCAGCGGACTAGCGCCTCTTGGGGATACGCAGTATTTT
D: TRBD1; length: 14; size: -; J: TRBJ1-3; V: TRBV7-2; CDR3: CASSIRDSGNTIYF; DNA: TGTGCCAGCAGCATCCGGGACAGTGGAAACACCATATATTTT
D: -; length: 14; size: -; J: TRBJ2-2; V: TRBV7-9; CDR3: CASSRTLNTGELFF; DNA: TGTGCCAGCAGCCGGACCCTGAACACCGGGGAGCTGTTTTTT
D: TRBD1; length: 16; size: -; J: TRBJ2-2; V: TRBV5-1; CDR3: CASSLTGTVNTGELFF; DNA: TGCGCCAGCAGCTTAACCGGGACAGTTAACACCGGGGAGCTGTTTTTT
D: TRBD2; length: 19; size: few; J: TRBJ2-6; V: TRBV5-6; CDR3: CASSLLGTSDFSGANVLTF; DNA: TGTGCCAGCAGCTTGTTAGGGACTAGCGACTTCTCTGGGGCCAACGTCCTGACTTTC
D: -; length: 12; size: -; J: TRBJ1-1; V: TRBV19; CDR3: CASSIGADGAFF; DNA: TGTGCCAGTAGTATTGGGGCGGACGGAGCTTTCTTT
D: -; length: 16; size: -; J: TRBJ1-3; V: TRBV19; CDR3: CASSPRGGGSGNTIYF; DNA: TGTGCCAGTAGTCCCCGAGGAGGGGGCTCTGGAAACACCATATATTTT
D: TRBD2; length: 16; size: -; J: TRBJ2-7; V: TRBV9; CDR3: CASSVGPGLAFYEQYF; DNA: TGTGCCAGCAGCGTGGGGCCGGGACTAGCGTTCTACGAGCAGTACTTC
D: -; length: 15; size: -; J: TRBJ1-1; V: TRBV28; CDR3: CASSLLDSLNTEAFF; DNA: TGTGCCAGCAGTTTACTGGACAGTCTGAACACTGAAGCTTTCTTT
D: -; length: 14; size: -; J: TRBJ1-1; V: TRBV6-1; CDR3: CASSEPPGGTEAFF; DNA: TGTGCCAGCAGTGAACCGCCGGGGGGCACTGAAGCTTTCTTT
D: -; length: 14; size: -; J: TRBJ2-5; V: TRBV23-1; CDR3: CASSQVFRAKTQYF; DNA: TGCGCCAGCAGTCAAGTCTTCAGGGCTAAGACCCAGTACTTC
D: -; length: 14; size: once; J: TRBJ2-2; V: TRBV7-3; CDR3: CASSLSRDTGELFF; DNA: TGTGCCAGCAGCCTCTCCAGAGACACCGGGGAGCTGTTTTTT
D: -; length: 11; size: -; J: TRBJ2-7; V: TRBV20-1; CDR3: CSAFRSNEQYF; DNA: TGCAGTGCTTTTCGGTCCAACGAGCAGTACTTC
D: -; length: 13; size: -; J: TRBJ1-1; V: TRBV6-6; CDR3: CASSYSAPAEAFF; DNA: TGTGCCAGCAGTTACTCAGCTCCCGCGGAAGCTTTCTTT
D: -; length: 16; size: -; J: TRBJ1-2; V: TRBV4-2; CDR3: CASSQDRLTTISGYTF; DNA: TGTGCCAGCAGCCAAGATCGTCTGACTACGATAAGTGGCTACACCTTC
D: TRBD1; length: 15; size: -; J: TRBJ1-2; V: TRBV6-5; CDR3: CASRPTIQGAGGYTF; DNA: TGTGCCAGCAGGCCGACTATTCAGGGGGCCGGGGGCTACACCTTC
D: -; length: 13; size: -; J: TRBJ2-2; V: TRBV7-2; CDR3: CASSLDWAGELFF; DNA: TGTGCCAGCAGCTTAGATTGGGCCGGGGAGCTGTTTTTT
D: -; length: 15; size: -; J: TRBJ1-2; V: TRBV6-7; CDR3: CAGPERGEVLDGYTF; DNA: TGTGCCGGCCCTGAACGAGGGGAGGTTTTGGATGGCTACACCTTC
D: TRBD2; length: 14; size: -; J: TRBJ2-1; V: TRBV10-3; CDR3: CAIGTSGSNPEQFF; DNA: TGTGCCATCGGGACTAGCGGGAGTAATCCTGAGCAGTTCTTC
D: -; length: 13; size: -; J: TRBJ2-1; V: TRBV29-1; CDR3: CSCDRPPGSEQFF; DNA: TGCAGTTGCGACAGACCGCCTGGGAGTGAGCAGTTCTTC
D: -; length: 14; size: -; J: TRBJ1-4; V: TRBV6-9; CDR3: CASRPPKEGEKLFF; DNA: TGTGCCAGCAGGCCCCCGAAGGAGGGGGAAAAACTGTTTTTT
D: -; length: 16; size: -; J: TRBJ2-2; V: TRBV11-2; CDR3: CASSLFAGLNTGELFF; DNA: TGTGCCAGCAGCTTATTCGCGGGACTTAACACCGGGGAGCTGTTTTTT
D: TRBD1; length: 16; size: -; J: TRBJ1-2; V: TRBV18; CDR3: CASSPPWTGSNYGYTF; DNA: TGTGCCAGCTCACCACCTTGGACAGGTTCTAACTATGGCTACACCTTC
D: -; length: 15; size: -; J: TRBJ1-4; V: TRBV9; CDR3: CASSAGRGGKEKLFF; DNA: TGTGCCAGCAGCGCGGGGAGAGGGGGGAAGGAAAAACTGTTTTTT
D: -; length: 15; size: -; J: TRBJ2-2; V: TRBV6-1; CDR3: CASSEAIGYTGELFF; DNA: TGTGCCAGCAGTGAAGCGATAGGGTACACCGGGGAGCTGTTTTTT
D: TRBD1; length: 14; size: -; J: TRBJ1-6; V: TRBV18; CDR3: CASSRQGDNSPLHF; DNA: TGTGCCAGCTCACGGCAGGGGGATAATTCACCCCTCCACTTT
D: TRBD2; length: 19; size: -; J: TRBJ2-3; V: TRBV7-8; CDR3: CASSSSLAGGSWVPDTQYF; DNA: TGTGCCAGCAGCTCCTCACTAGCGGGAGGCTCGTGGGTTCCAGATACGCAGTATTTT
D: -; length: 15; size: -; J: TRBJ2-1; V: TRBV5-1; CDR3: CASSLEGGSYNEQFF; DNA: TGCGCCAGCAGCTTGGAAGGGGGCTCCTACAATGAGCAGTTCTTC
D: -; length: 11; size: few; J: TRBJ2-5; V: TRBV20-1; CDR3: CSASSQETQYF; DNA: TGCAGTGCTAGTTCCCAAGAGACCCAGTACTTC
D: TRBD1; length: 14; size: -; J: TRBJ2-1; V: TRBV10-1; CDR3: CASSGTGAVNEQFF; DNA: TGCGCCAGCAGTGGGACAGGGGCGGTAAATGAGCAGTTCTTC
D: -; length: 11; size: few; J: TRBJ1-1; V: TRBV20-1; CDR3: CSARDDPLKLF; DNA: TGCAGTGCTAGAGATGACCCCCTTAAGCTCTTT
D: -; length: 15; size: few; J: TRBJ1-1; V: TRBV7-9; CDR3: CASTPTRGKNTEAFF; DNA: TGTGCCAGCACCCCTACGCGGGGGAAGAACACTGAAGCTTTCTTT
D: TRBD2; length: 14; size: once; J: TRBJ2-7; V: TRBV5-6; CDR3: CASSLVGTSNEQYF; DNA: TGTGCCAGCAGCTTGGTCGGGACTAGCAACGAGCAGTACTTC
D: TRBD2; length: 15; size: -; J: TRBJ2-7; V: TRBV6-6; CDR3: CASSYSGGSDYEQYF; DNA: TGTGCCAGCAGTTACTCTGGCGGGAGTGACTACGAGCAGTACTTC
D: -; length: 13; size: -; J: TRBJ1-3; V: TRBV7-9; CDR3: CAVGSSKGNTIYF; DNA: TGTGCCGTAGGATCATCGAAAGGAAACACCATATATTTT
D: -; length: 18; size: -; J: TRBJ2-5; V: TRBV4-2; CDR3: CASSQDRRRQMKKETQYF; DNA: TGTGCCAGCAGCCAAGATAGGCGAAGACAGATGAAAAAAGAGACCCAGTACTTC
D: TRBD2; length: 16; size: -; J: TRBJ2-7; V: TRBV9; CDR3: CASSAGLARSSYEQYF; DNA: TGTGCCAGCAGCGCCGGACTAGCTAGGAGCTCCTACGAGCAGTACTTC
D: -; length: 14; size: -; J: TRBJ1-2; V: TRBV5-6; CDR3: CASSLSTGSYGYTF; DNA: TGTGCCAGCAGCCTGTCGACAGGTTCCTATGGCTACACCTTC
D: -; length: 14; size: -; J: TRBJ1-2; V: TRBV4-1; CDR3: CASSQLLMNYGYTF; DNA: TGCGCCAGCAGCCAATTGTTGATGAACTATGGCTACACCTTC
D: TRBD2; length: 16; size: -; J: TRBJ2-1; V: TRBV7-8; CDR3: CASSPRGLASYNEQFF; DNA: TGTGCCAGCAGCCCGCGCGGACTAGCATCCTACAATGAGCAGTTCTTC
D: -; length: 16; size: -; J: TRBJ2-1; V: TRBV4-1; CDR3: CASSPPERQTINEQFF; DNA: TGCGCCAGCAGCCCCCCGGAGAGGCAGACAATCAATGAGCAGTTCTTC
D: -; length: 13; size: -; J: TRBJ1-1; V: TRBV7-9; CDR3: CASSFSSNTEAFF; DNA: TGTGCCAGCAGCTTTTCCTCGAACACTGAAGCTTTCTTT
D: TRBD2; length: 14; size: -; J: TRBJ2-1; V: TRBV19; CDR3: CATEGLAGGGEQFF; DNA: TGTGCCACCGAAGGACTAGCGGGAGGGGGTGAGCAGTTCTTC
D: -; length: 14; size: -; J: TRBJ1-1; V: TRBV28; CDR3: CASSLGYRETEAFF; DNA: TGTGCCAGCAGTTTGGGTTACAGGGAGACTGAAGCTTTCTTT